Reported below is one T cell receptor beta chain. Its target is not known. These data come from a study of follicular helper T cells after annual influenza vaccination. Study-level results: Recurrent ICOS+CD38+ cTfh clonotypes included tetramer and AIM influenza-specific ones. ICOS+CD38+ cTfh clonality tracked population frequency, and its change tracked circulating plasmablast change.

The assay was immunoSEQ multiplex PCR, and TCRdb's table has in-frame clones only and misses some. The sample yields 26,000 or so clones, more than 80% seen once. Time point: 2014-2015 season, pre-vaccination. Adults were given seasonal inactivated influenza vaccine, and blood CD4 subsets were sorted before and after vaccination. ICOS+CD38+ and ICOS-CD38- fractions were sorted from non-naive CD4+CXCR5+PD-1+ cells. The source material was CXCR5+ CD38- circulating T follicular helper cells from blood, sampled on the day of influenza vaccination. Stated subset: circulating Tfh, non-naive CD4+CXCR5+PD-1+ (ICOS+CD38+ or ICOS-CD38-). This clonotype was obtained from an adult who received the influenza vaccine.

In DNA, the CDR3 is TGTGCTAGTGGCCGCTCTGGGGCCAACGTCCTGACTTTC. It is translated as CASGRSGANVLTF. This rearrangement joins TRBV12-5 to TRBJ2-6, with D unclear. Looked up from germline, CDR1 is LGHNT and CDR2 is FRNRAP. This CDR3 is 13 amino acids long. The V and J ends lost 6 bases and 0 bases respectively, with 3 bases between them.